The 18 T cell receptor beta chains listed next were all sequenced from one sample in a study of human T cells and chemical hapten exposure (dated by TCRdb to the early 2020s). Total RNA was extracted from unfractionated whole blood that had been collected in Tempus Blood RNA tubes. The method was 5' RACE. Instrument used: Illumina MiSeq. TCRdb reworked the public reads: Q25 trimming with fastp, MiXCR clone assembly, productive beta chains retained. Each CDR3 protein appears once, grouped with its most common genes and DNA. The sample profile shows roughly 110,000 distinct CDR3 sequences; roughly 18% of them were found once. The leading ten clones occupy roughly 2.8% of the sample. The receptors stem from a human donor in good health.

The chain is built from TRBV10-3 and TRBJ2-3, with TRBD1 matching over 9 bases. CDR1 ENHRY and CDR2 SYGVKD come from the germline V gene. The CDR3 has 15 amino acids. With V trimmed by 6 bases and J by 2 bases, 6 bases remained unmatched. The CDR3 is CAIRSGTGNTDTQYF. The CDR3 DNA reads TGTGCCATCAGATCCGGGACAGGGAACACAGATACGCAGTATTTT.

The chain links TRBV28 to TRBJ1-2, with 10 bases lining up with TRBD1. CDR1 is MDHEN and CDR2 is SYDVKM in the germline V gene. The junction had 8 bases not matched to a gene; V was cut back by 6 bases and J by 7 bases. The CDR3 sequence is 14 residues long. The CDR3: CASRTGGLRSGYTF. CDR3 DNA sequence: TGTGCCAGCAGGACAGGGGGCCTGCGCAGTGGCTACACCTTC.

This chain connects TRBV3-1 to TRBJ1-5; tentative D call: TRBD1 (6 bases). CDR1 and CDR2 from the germline V gene are LGHDT and YNNKEL (reference sequence). V lost 3 bases and J lost 5, with 14 bases in between. The CDR3 covers 15 residues. This chain's CDR3 is CASSHGRGGDQPQHF. In DNA form, the CDR3 reads TGTGCCAGCAGCCATGGACGGGGGGGCGATCAGCCCCAGCATTTT.

The sample holds a few counts of this clonotype. V usage is TRBV6-4 and J usage is TRBJ2-2; D unresolved. V gave up 5 bases and J gave up 1 base, with 11 bases separating them. CDR3 size: 15 residues. CDR1 and CDR2 from the germline V gene are MRHNA and SNTAGT. CDR3 bases: TGTGCCAGCAGTTCCTCCCAGGTGAACACCGGGGAGCTGTTTTTT. This translates into CASSSSQVNTGELFF.

This clonotype was detected a few times. The V gene is TRBV20-1, the J gene TRBJ2-7, with 15 bases lining up with TRBD2. The junction had 4 bases not matched to a gene; V was cut back by 2 bases and J by 2 bases. The CDR3 has 16 amino acids. Germline V gene sequence: CDR1 DFQATT, CDR2 SNEGSKA (reference sequence). DNA for the CDR3: TGCAGTGCTAGAAGTTGGACTAGCGGGAGGGCCTACGAGCAGTACTTC. This gives the protein CSARSWTSGRAYEQYF.

The J gene is TRBJ2-5, the V gene TRBV28; possibly TRBD2 for D (5 bases). CDR3 length equals 15 residues. Trimming took off 2 bases at V and 5 bases at J, with 15 bases between the two ends. Germline V gives CDR1 MDHEN, CDR2 SYDVKM. CDR3 region: CASSLTGLGGETQYF. The CDR3 region has the DNA TGTGCCAGCAGTTTAACTGGACTCGGCGGCGAGACCCAGTACTTC.

This clonotype showed up just a few times. The chain recombines TRBV15 with TRBJ2-1; 7 bases agree with TRBD2. Trimming took 0 bases from V and 5 from J; bases not matched to a gene: 4. This CDR3 contains 15 residues. From germline, CDR1 is LNHNV and CDR2 YYDKDF (reference sequence). The CDR3 sequence: CATSRDGGGHNEQFF. The DNA of the CDR3 is TGTGCCACCAGCAGAGATGGGGGGGGTCACAATGAGCAGTTCTTC.

This clonotype was counted once. The chain links TRBV7-9 to TRBJ2-5, with a weak D call TRBD1 (5 bases). From germline, CDR1 is SEHNR and CDR2 FQNEAQ (reference sequence). V was pared by 2 bases and J by 4 bases, with 17 bases between. The CDR3 length is 16 residues. CDR3 residues: CASSLSRANPPETQYF. The CDR3 DNA is TGTGCCAGCAGCTTAAGCAGGGCCAACCCCCCAGAGACCCAGTACTTC. Variable domain in full (rest from reference TRBV7-9 and TRBJ2-5): DTGVSQNPRHKITKRGQNVTFRCDPISEHNRLYWYRQTLGQGPEFLTYFQNEAQLEKSRLLSDRFSAERPKGSFSTLEIQRTEQGDSAMYLCASSLSRANPPETQYFGPGTRLLVL.

This clonotype was observed at least ten times. V is TRBV19 and J is TRBJ1-5; D perhaps matches TRBD1 (5 bases). The V and J ends lost 6 bases and 2 bases respectively, with 14 bases between them. Per germline, CDR1 LNHDA and CDR2 SQIVND (reference sequence). There are 15 residues in the CDR3. The CDR3 protein is CASSSGGLGNQPQHF. The CDR3 coding sequence is TGTGCCAGTAGCTCCGGGGGGTTGGGCAATCAGCCCCAGCATTTT.

This clonotype was observed a few times. CDR3 in amino acids: CASSSGRTVRSYEQYF. CDR3 DNA: TGCGCCAGCAGCTCCGGACGGACTGTTCGCTCCTACGAGCAGTACTTC. The V and J genes are TRBV5-1 and TRBJ2-7; maybe TRBD2 (5 bases). The CDR3 runs to 16 residues. Trimming pared 3 bases from V and 0 bases from J, leaving 16 bases between. Germline CDR1 is SGHRS and CDR2 is YFSETQ.

This clonotype has only a few counts. The chain combines TRBV28 with TRBJ2-1; 14 nucleotides line up with TRBD2. The germline V gene encodes CDR1 MDHEN and CDR2 SYDVKM. The CDR3 runs 18 residues. J was trimmed by 7 bases and V by 2 bases; bases with no gene match: 10. CDR3: CASSLTRLAGGGGNEQFF. The CDR3 region has the DNA TGTGCCAGCAGTTTAACCCGACTAGCGGGAGGGGGGGGGAATGAGCAGTTCTTC.

The count of this clonotype is one. This sequence joins TRBV6-1 and TRBJ1-5; TRBD1 might be the D (6 bases). Germline V gene lookup returns CDR1 MNHNS and CDR2 SASEGT. Between the trimmed V and J ends, which lost 2 bases and 7 bases, there was a span of 21 bases. This CDR3 is 17 amino acids long. CDR3 protein: CASSERWKKQGEQPQHF. The CDR3 bases are TGTGCCAGCAGTGAACGATGGAAGAAACAGGGAGAACAGCCCCAGCATTTT.

This clonotype has more than one count but fewer than ten. The rearrangement uses TRBV20-1 and TRBJ1-2; the D gene is possibly TRBD1 (5 bases). From germline, CDR1 is DFQATT and CDR2 SNEGSKA (reference sequence). Trimming stripped 0 bases from V and 7 bases from J, with 18 bases between. This CDR3 has 15 residues. CDR3 coding DNA: TGCAGTGCTAGAGATCGCGGGGGGAGCGGGGCTGGCTACACCTTC. It is translated as CSARDRGGSGAGYTF.

V is TRBV12-3 or TRBV12-4 and J is TRBJ2-1; unclear D gene. Trimming took 2 bases from V and 6 from J, leaving 14 bases between them. This CDR3 is built from 15 residues. The CDR3 nucleotides read TGTGCCAGCAGTTTAAGAGGCCCGGTGGGCAATGAGCAGTTCTTC. Protein sequence: CASSLRGPVGNEQFF.

This sequence joins TRBV12-3 or TRBV12-4 and TRBJ2-5; unclear D gene. This CDR3 comprises 11 residues. V lost 3 bases, J lost 10 bases, and 9 bases lay in between. As DNA, the CDR3 is TGTGCCAGCAGTTTGTCCGCTCTCCAGTACTTC. Residues: CASSLSALQYF.

Comment on this clonotype: One junction end disagrees with the germline gene, perhaps due to a read error. The chain carries TRBV7-9 and TRBJ2-1, with TRBD2 identical over 10 bases. The CDR3 runs 16 residues. In germline, CDR1 is SEHNR, CDR2 FQNEAQ (reference sequence). CDR3 sequence: CTSSLARASGSSVQFF. The CDR3 nucleotides read TGTACCAGCAGCTTAGCGCGGGCTAGCGGGAGTAGTGTGCAGTTCTTC. The entire variable domain, with the rest obtained from reference TRBV7-9 and TRBJ2-1, is as follows: DTGVSQNPRHKITKRGQNVTFRCDPISEHNRLYWYRQTLGQGPEFLTYFQNEAQLEKSRLLSDRFSAERPKGSFSTLEIQRTEQGDSAMYLCTSSLARASGSSVQFFGPGTRLTVL.

This clonotype was seen repeatedly, ten times or more. The chain uses TRBV29-1 and TRBJ2-3; TRBD1 agrees at 7 bases. V was pared by 1 base and J by 0 bases, with 4 bases of the junction left unmatched. CDR1 is SQVTM and CDR2 is ANQGSEA in the germline V gene. The CDR3 has 15 amino acids. Written as DNA, the CDR3 is TGCAGCGTTGAAGCCCAGGACAGGAGCACAGATACGCAGTATTTT. Its protein is CSVEAQDRSTDTQYF.

The chain carries TRBV7-8 and TRBJ2-1, with 10 nucleotides matching TRBD2. CDR1 is SGHVS, CDR2 FQNEAQ, per germline. V shed 5 bases, J shed 6 bases, and the junction held 4 bases outside the gene matches. The CDR3 consists of 14 residues. In DNA, the CDR3 is TGTGCCAGCAGCCGTGGGACTAGCGTCAATGAGCAGTTCTTC. It encodes CASSRGTSVNEQFF.